The 17 T cell receptor beta chains presented below share a single source sample, sequenced in a study of Graves' ophthalmopathy and Graves' hyperthyroidism. The authors amplified TCR beta CDR3 regions, and they did so from RNA transcripts for repertoire sequencing. The first round was an RT-PCR with HTBI primers, and the second round was a multiplex PCR. TCRdb itself ran the multiplex PCR reads through MiXCR, one entry per CDR3 protein. The sample lists 560,000 or so distinct CDR3 sequences, approximately 35% occurring once. The sample consisted of peripheral blood or thyroid tissue (not recorded which). Receptors were obtained from an adult man with Graves' hyperthyroidism.

This clonotype came up a few times. The chain employs TRBV5-5 and TRBJ2-7, with D perhaps given as TRBD1 or TRBD2 (6 bases each). The CDR3 runs to 19 residues. V lost 7 bases and J 3 bases, leaving 32 bases between the germline ends. Per the germline V gene, CDR1 is SGHKS and CDR2 is YYEKEE (reference sequence). The CDR3 DNA follows: TGTGCCAGCCCACCGTGGAGGGGGGCGATTCCGAGATGGGGCTACGAGCAGTACTTC. Translating it yields CASPPWRGAIPRWGYEQYF.

Many counts were recorded for this clonotype. The gene calls are TRBV29-1 and TRBJ1-1; no reliable D call. Germline lookup yields CDR1 SQVTM and CDR2 ANQGSEA. Trimming cost V 6 bases and J 1 base, with 6 bases left between them. The CDR3 loop spans 11 amino acids. The CDR3 loop reads CSVTENTEAFF. Written as DNA, the CDR3 is TGCAGCGTCACGGAGAACACTGAAGCTTTCTTT. The variable domain in full, completed from reference TRBV29-1 and TRBJ1-1, reads SAVISQKPSRDICQRGTSLTIQCQVDSQVTMMFWYRQQPGQSLTLIATANQGSEATYESGFVIDKFPISRPNLTFSTLTVSNMSPEDSSIYLCSVTENTEAFFGQGTRLTVV.

This clonotype was observed at least ten times. The chain carries TRBV20-1 and TRBJ2-5; D unresolved. The CDR3 is 14 residues long. Germline CDR1 reads DFQATT; CDR2 reads SNEGSKA (reference sequence). Trimming stripped 0 bases from V and 5 bases from J, with 13 bases between. The DNA of the CDR3 is TGCAGTGCTAGAGAAGCCCGGAACGCCGAGACCCAGTACTTC. Residues: CSAREARNAETQYF.

This clonotype came up once. The chain joins TRBV4-2 to TRBJ1-1, with 7 bases aligning to TRBD1. With 5 bases clipped from V and 11 bases from J, the junction kept 5 bases outside the gene matches. CDR3 length: 11 amino acids. Germline V gene data show CDR1 as LGHNA and CDR2 as YNFKEQ. The DNA of the CDR3 is TGTGCCAGCAGCGGACCGGACAGGGCTTTCTTT. Encoded protein: CASSGPDRAFF.

The chain joins TRBV20-1 to TRBJ2-7, with 10 nucleotides matching TRBD2. V was pared by 3 bases and J by 7 bases, with 15 bases of the junction left unmatched. CDR3 length: 16 residues. Germline V gives CDR1 DFQATT, CDR2 SNEGSKA (reference sequence). As DNA, the CDR3 is TGCAGTGCTAGTTTCCCGGGACTAGCGATAGGCAATGAGCAGTACTTC. Amino acids: CSASFPGLAIGNEQYF.

In its sample, this clonotype was seen once. V gene TRBV20-1 combines with J gene TRBJ1-5, with 7 bases lining up with TRBD1. This CDR3 is 15 amino acids long. From germline, CDR1 is DFQATT and CDR2 SNEGSKA (reference sequence). V dropped 4 bases and J dropped 1; count of bases not matched to a gene: 7. CDR3 loop: CSAKNRGGSNQPQHF. The CDR3 DNA follows: TGCAGTGCTAAGAACAGGGGTGGAAGCAATCAGCCCCAGCATTTT.

In this sample, this clonotype turned up a few times. A read error may account for a junction end that differs from germline. The CDR3 bases are TGTGCTAGCAGCTTAAGTACGAGAGCAATGGAGACCCAGTACTTC. Translated, it gives CASSLSTRAMETQYF. The rearrangement joins TRBV7-7 to TRBJ2-5; D call uncertain. Germline assignment: CDR1 SSHAT and CDR2 FNYEAQ (reference sequence). The CDR3 covers 15 residues.

The gene calls are TRBV7-2 and TRBJ2-5; 8 positions match TRBD2. Germline loops: CDR1 SGHTA, CDR2 FQGNSA. The CDR3 contains 16 residues. V trimming: 1 base; J trimming: 2 bases; junction bases outside the gene matches: 6. CDR3 region: CASSLVAGMVQETQYF. The CDR3 DNA reads as TGTGCCAGCAGCTTAGTAGCGGGGATGGTACAAGAGACCCAGTACTTC. Filled out from reference TRBV7-2 and TRBJ2-5, the complete variable domain reads GAGVSQSPSNKVTEKGKDVELRCDPISGHTALYWYRQSLGQGLEFLIYFQGNSAPDKSGLPSDRFSAERTGGSVSTLTIQRTQQEDSAVYLCASSLVAGMVQETQYFGPGTRLLVL.

CDR3 loop: CASSSQQRDRGDYEQYF. In DNA, the CDR3 is TGTGCCAGCAGCTCACAACAGCGGGACAGGGGGGACTACGAGCAGTACTTC. The V and J genes are TRBV7-2 and TRBJ2-7; 11 bases match TRBD1. Trimming at V came to 4 bases and at J to 3 bases, leaving 11 bases not matched to a gene. The germline gives CDR1 SGHTA, CDR2 FQGNSA. This CDR3 contains 17 residues.

The chain combines TRBV15 with TRBJ2-5, with D perhaps TRBD2 (5 bases). The CDR3 is 15 residues long. The V gene's germline CDR1 is LNHNV and CDR2 YYDKDF (reference sequence). V was shortened by 0 bases and J by 2 bases, with 10 bases between the two germline ends. The DNA of the CDR3 is TGTGCCACCAGCAGAGATCTTAGCGTACAAGAGACCCAGTACTTC. This sequence encodes CATSRDLSVQETQYF.

This clonotype has a count of ten or more. The chain is built from TRBV20-1 and TRBJ1-5, with D hard to call. CDR3 length equals 15 residues. V shed 2 bases and J shed 0 bases, with 11 bases lying between them. Germline values: CDR1 DFQATT, CDR2 SNEGSKA (reference sequence). The CDR3 loop reads CSARTRTDSNQPQHF. The CDR3 DNA follows: TGCAGTGCTAGAACGCGTACAGATAGCAATCAGCCCCAGCATTTT.

The table lists this clonotype with many counts. The chain carries TRBV7-9 and TRBJ2-2; D might be TRBD1 (5 bases). The V gene lost 11 bases and the J gene lost 5 bases, with 12 bases spanning the gap. The CDR3 has 12 residues. Germline CDR1 and CDR2: SEHNR and FQNEAQ (reference sequence). The chain's CDR3 is CAVKTETGELFF. Written as DNA, the CDR3 is TGTGCCGTGAAGACAGAGACCGGGGAGCTGTTTTTT. Filled out from reference TRBV7-9 and TRBJ2-2, the complete variable domain reads DTGVSQNPRHKITKRGQNVTFRCDPISEHNRLYWYRQTLGQGPEFLTYFQNEAQLEKSRLLSDRFSAERPKGSFSTLEIQRTEQGDSAMYLCAVKTETGELFFGEGSRLTVL.

Note on this clonotype: This may be a read error: a much more frequent sequence differs by one nucleotide. CDR3 DNA sequence: TGTGCCAGCAGCTTAATCTGGGGCGGTCAGCCCCGGCATTTT. This translates into CASSLIWGGQPRHF. The chain joins TRBV7-2 to TRBJ1-5; D is perhaps TRBD1 (5 bases). This CDR3 spans 14 amino acids. The germline CDR1 and CDR2 sequences are SGHTA and FQGNSA.

The V and J genes are TRBV10-1 and TRBJ2-5; 10 nucleotides align to TRBD2. From germline, CDR1 is WNHNN and CDR2 SYGVQD (reference sequence). After removal of 6 bases from V and 0 bases from J, the junction contained 10 bases not matched to a gene. The CDR3 is 17 residues long. The CDR3 reads CASSPMGLARDQETQYF. CDR3 nucleotide sequence: TGCGCCAGCAGCCCCATGGGACTAGCGAGGGACCAAGAGACCCAGTACTTC.

This clonotype was counted ten times or more. This chain links TRBV9 with TRBJ2-7, with D uncertain. This CDR3 spans 16 amino acids. The germline CDR1 and CDR2 sequences are SGDLS and YYNGEE. Trimming left V 0 bases short and J 0 bases short, with 13 bases between. CDR3 residues: CASSVGFSSSSYEQYF. The CDR3 DNA is TGTGCCAGCAGCGTAGGGTTTAGCTCGAGCTCCTACGAGCAGTACTTC.

This chain joins TRBV29-1 and TRBJ2-7; the match to TRBD1 covers 9 bases. With 2 bases clipped from V and 3 bases from J, the junction kept 8 bases outside the gene matches. Germline CDR1 is SQVTM and CDR2 is ANQGSEA. The CDR3 extends over 15 amino acids. CDR3 protein: CSVEWGTGSIYEQYF. The CDR3 coding sequence is TGCAGCGTTGAATGGGGGACAGGGTCCATCTACGAGCAGTACTTC.

As concerns this clonotype: This likely comes from a read error, as the CDR3 has no conserved phenylalanine or tryptophan at its end. The CDR3 spells CASSLGQGTEAFV. CDR3 DNA: TGTGCCAGCAGTTTAGGACAGGGGACTGAAGCTTTCGTT. The V call is TRBV7-9, the J call TRBJ1-1; 9 positions agree with TRBD1. CDR1 is SEHNR, CDR2 FQNEAQ, per germline (reference sequence). This CDR3 is built from 13 residues.